This TCR beta chain was found in a study of T cell clonality in common variable immunodeficiency. This CDR3 region has 14 residues. V lost 3 bases and J 0 bases, leaving 8 bases between the germline ends. Germline lookup yields CDR1 LNHDA and CDR2 SQIVND (reference sequence). Here immunoSEQ multiplex PCR was the method, and the copy in TCRdb shows in-frame clones only, minus some. The sample counts roughly 60,000 clones, none seen once; the ten largest own approximately 1.6%. Ten or more counts support this clone. As yet, its antigen is unknown. The read ends 3 residues early relative to the CDR3; the germline J gene fills the gap. Findings and caveats of the study: Fewer TCRbeta clones were shared among CVID subjects than controls. Common variable immunodeficiency TCR beta sequences reportedly had fewer deletions and N-nucleotide insertions. Compared with healthy controls, CVID subjects showed increased TCRbeta clonality, mostly in about a third.

This sequence joins TRBV19 and TRBJ1-2; the D is unclear. The clonotype was recovered from a person aged 18-70 years in good health. The material sequenced was peripheral blood mononuclear cells. The sequenced part of the CDR3 DNA is TGTGCCAGTAGTATCCTCGGGGCTAACTATGGC. The encoded protein is CASSILGANYG. The complete CDR3 reads CASSILGANYGYTF.